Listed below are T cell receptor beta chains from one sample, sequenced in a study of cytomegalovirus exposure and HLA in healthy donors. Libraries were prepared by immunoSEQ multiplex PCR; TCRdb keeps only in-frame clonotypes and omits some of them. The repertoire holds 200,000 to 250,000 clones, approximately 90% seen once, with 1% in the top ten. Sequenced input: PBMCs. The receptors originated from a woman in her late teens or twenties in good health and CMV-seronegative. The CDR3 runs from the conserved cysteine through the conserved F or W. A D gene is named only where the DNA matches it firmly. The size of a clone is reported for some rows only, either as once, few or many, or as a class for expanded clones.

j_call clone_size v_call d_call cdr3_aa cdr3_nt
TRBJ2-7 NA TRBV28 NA CASSSVRGISDEQYF TGTGCCAGCAGTTCGGTCCGGGGGATTAGCGACGAGCAGTACTTC
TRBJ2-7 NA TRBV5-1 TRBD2 CASSLELQAGLASYEQYF TGCGCCAGCAGCTTGGAGTTACAAGCGGGACTAGCGTCCTACGAGCAGTACTTC
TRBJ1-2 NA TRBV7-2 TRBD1 CASSVSRDRWNGYTF TGTGCCAGCAGCGTTTCCCGGGACAGGTGGAATGGCTACACCTTC
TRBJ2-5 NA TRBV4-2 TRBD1 CASSRRQGAGETQYF TGTGCCAGCAGCCGACGACAGGGAGCTGGAGAGACCCAGTACTTC
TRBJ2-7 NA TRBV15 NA CATSRHPPYEQYF TGTGCCACCAGCAGACATCCCCCCTACGAGCAGTACTTC
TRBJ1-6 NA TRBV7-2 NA CASSLDAYSPLHF TGTGCCAGCAGCTTAGATGCGTATTCACCCCTCCACTTT
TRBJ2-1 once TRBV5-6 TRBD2 CASSRTSGSYNEQFF TGTGCCAGCAGCCGGACTAGCGGATCCTACAATGAGCAGTTCTTC
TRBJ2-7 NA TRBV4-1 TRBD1 CASSQLTGQAYEQYF TGCGCCAGCAGCCAATTAACGGGACAGGCCTACGAGCAGTACTTC
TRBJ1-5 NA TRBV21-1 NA CASSKGGRSPKHF TGTGCCAGCAGCAAAGGGGGGAGGAGCCCCAAGCATTTT
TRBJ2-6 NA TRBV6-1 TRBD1 CASSALILWDRRSGANVLTF TGTGCCAGCAGTGCCCTTATCCTCTGGGACAGACGCTCTGGGGCCAACGTCCTGACTTTC
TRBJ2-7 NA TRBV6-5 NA CASSLGQYYEQYF TGTGCCAGCAGTTTAGGACAGTATTACGAGCAGTACTTC
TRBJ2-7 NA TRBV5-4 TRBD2 CASSSKREGRYEQYF TGTGCCAGCAGCTCCAAGCGGGAGGGCCGGTACGAGCAGTACTTC
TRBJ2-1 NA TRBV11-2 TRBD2 CASSLVYSGEAGVNEQFF TGTGCCAGCAGCTTAGTCTATTCCGGGGAAGCGGGAGTCAATGAGCAGTTCTTC
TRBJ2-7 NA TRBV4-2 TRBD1 CASSQYYLGQGSYEQYF TGTGCCAGCAGCCAATATTACCTGGGACAGGGGTCCTACGAGCAGTACTTC
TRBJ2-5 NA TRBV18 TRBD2 CASSPGLAGAETQYF TGTGCCAGCTCCCCCGGGCTAGCGGGAGCAGAGACCCAGTACTTC
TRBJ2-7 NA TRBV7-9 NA CASSLLAGTYEQYF TGTGCCAGCAGCTTACTCGCAGGAACCTACGAGCAGTACTTC
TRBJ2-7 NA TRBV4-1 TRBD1 CASSQGQGVFEQYF TGCGCCAGCAGCCAAGGACAGGGGGTTTTCGAGCAGTACTTC
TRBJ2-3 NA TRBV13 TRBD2 CASSPTSGGITDTQYF TGTGCCAGCAGCCCAACTAGCGGGGGGATCACAGATACGCAGTATTTT
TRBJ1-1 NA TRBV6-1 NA CASSQAPLRGTEAFF TGTGCCAGCAGTCAAGCCCCTCTCAGGGGTACTGAAGCTTTCTTT
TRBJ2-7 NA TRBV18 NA CASSPPDRFYEQYF TGTGCCAGCTCACCACCGGACAGATTCTACGAGCAGTACTTC
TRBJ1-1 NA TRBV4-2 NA CASSLATQNTEAFF TGTGCCAGCAGCCTGGCGACACAGAACACTGAAGCTTTCTTT
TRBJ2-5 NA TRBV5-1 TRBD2 CASSRSTSDQETQYF TGCGCCAGCAGCCGATCAACTAGCGACCAAGAGACCCAGTACTTC
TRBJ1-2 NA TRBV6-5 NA CASSYHPNYGYTF TGTGCCAGCAGTTACCATCCAAACTATGGCTACACCTTC
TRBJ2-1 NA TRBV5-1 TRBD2 CASSLVAGVGDEQFF TGCGCCAGCAGCTTGGTAGCGGGGGTCGGGGATGAGCAGTTCTTC
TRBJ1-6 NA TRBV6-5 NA CASSKDRLPGSPLHF TGTGCCAGCAGTAAAGACAGACTCCCCGGTTCACCCCTCCACTTT
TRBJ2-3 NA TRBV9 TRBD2 CASSAPSGRGTDTQYF TGTGCCAGCAGCGCACCTAGCGGGAGAGGAACAGATACGCAGTATTTT
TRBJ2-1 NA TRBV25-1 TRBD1 CASSEYLGTDYNEQFF TGTGCCAGCAGTGAATACCTTGGGACAGATTACAATGAGCAGTTCTTC
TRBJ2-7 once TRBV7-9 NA CASSVTATYEQYF TGTGCCAGCAGCGTGACAGCGACCTACGAGCAGTACTTC
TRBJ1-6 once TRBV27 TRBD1 CASSTQGAAGSYNSPLHF TGTGCCAGCAGTACCCAGGGGGCGGCCGGCTCCTATAATTCACCCCTCCACTTT
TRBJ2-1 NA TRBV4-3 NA CASSQQGLQFF TGCGCCAGCAGCCAACAAGGACTACAGTTCTTC
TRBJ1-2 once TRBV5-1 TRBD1 CASSQNPGQGLDGYTF TGCGCCAGCAGCCAAAATCCCGGACAGGGCCTTGATGGCTACACCTTC
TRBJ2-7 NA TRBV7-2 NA CASSLYYEQYF TGTGCCAGCAGCTTATACTACGAGCAGTACTTC
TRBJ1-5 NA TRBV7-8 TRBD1 CASIVSRDRNQPQHF TGTGCCAGCATCGTAAGCCGGGACAGAAATCAGCCCCAGCATTTT
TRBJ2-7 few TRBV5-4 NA CASNRRQTPWEQYF TGTGCCAGCAATCGGAGGCAGACACCGTGGGAGCAGTACTTC
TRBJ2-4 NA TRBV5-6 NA CASSLAPPFGGVSRQYF TGTGCCAGCAGCTTGGCCCCTCCTTTCGGCGGGGTGAGTCGCCAGTACTTC
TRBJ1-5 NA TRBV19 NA CASSILGQGNQPQHF TGTGCCAGTAGTATCTTGGGCCAGGGCAATCAGCCCCAGCATTTT
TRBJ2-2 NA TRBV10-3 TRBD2 CAISEPSGRPSTGELFF TGTGCCATCAGTGAGCCTAGCGGGAGGCCATCCACCGGGGAGCTGTTTTTT
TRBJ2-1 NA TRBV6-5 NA CASSRTGYYNEQFF TGTGCCAGCAGTCGGACGGGATATTACAATGAGCAGTTCTTC
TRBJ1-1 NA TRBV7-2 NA CASSFGGVFSEAFF TGTGCCAGCAGCTTCGGGGGTGTATTCTCTGAAGCTTTCTTT
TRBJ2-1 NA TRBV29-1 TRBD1 CSVGGQGIYNEQFF TGCAGCGTTGGGGGACAGGGGATCTACAATGAGCAGTTCTTC
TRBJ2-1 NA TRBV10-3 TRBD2 CAISEFGGGAYNEQFF TGTGCCATCAGTGAATTTGGCGGGGGGGCCTACAATGAGCAGTTCTTC
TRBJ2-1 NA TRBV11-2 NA CASSLSLLAGRRNEQFF TGTGCCAGCAGCTTATCGCTCCTTGCAGGCCGAAGGAATGAGCAGTTCTTC
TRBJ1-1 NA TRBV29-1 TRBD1 CSGRTGGPEAFF TGCAGCGGACGGACAGGGGGGCCTGAAGCTTTCTTT
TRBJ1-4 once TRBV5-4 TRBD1 CASSAGGHPKKLFF TGTGCCAGCAGCGCAGGGGGCCACCCAAAAAAACTGTTTTTT
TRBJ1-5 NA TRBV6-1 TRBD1 CASRIRDRPNQPQHF TGTGCCAGCAGAATCCGGGACAGACCGAATCAGCCCCAGCATTTT
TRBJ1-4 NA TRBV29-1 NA CSVEWGSNEKLFF TGCAGCGTTGAATGGGGCTCTAATGAAAAACTGTTTTTT
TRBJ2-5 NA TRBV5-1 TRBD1 CASSAWDSQETQYF TGCGCCAGCAGCGCATGGGACAGTCAAGAGACCCAGTACTTC
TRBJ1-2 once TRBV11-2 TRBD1 CASSGDGQGDYGYTF TGTGCCAGCAGCGGTGACGGGCAGGGGGATTATGGCTACACCTTC
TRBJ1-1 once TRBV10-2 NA CAIKGAWDTEAFF TGCGCTATTAAAGGGGCTTGGGACACTGAAGCTTTCTTT
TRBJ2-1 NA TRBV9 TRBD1 CASSVATGGWDEQFF TGTGCCAGCAGCGTAGCCACAGGGGGCTGGGATGAGCAGTTCTTC
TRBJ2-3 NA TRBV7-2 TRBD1 CASSPDRATDTQYF TGTGCCAGCAGCCCAGACAGGGCTACAGATACGCAGTATTTT